This T cell receptor (beta chain) came from a study of blood T cell repertoires in COVID-19. Study details: Specimens from acute and convalescent COVID-19 originated in the United States, Italy and Spain. The cDNA or gDNA used as material had been derived from T cells, B-cell-depleted T cells, or PBMCs.

Authors' processing steps: Amplified reference gene primers provided the basis for estimating nucleated cell counts. Generated by immunoSEQ multiplex PCR, the TCRdb table keeps only in-frame clones and is missing some. V and J calls and clone size are as listed in that table; D and trimming were resolved from the DNA. The sample has roughly 110,000 clones, approximately 80% seen once. The sequenced sample was peripheral blood. The receptor was isolated from a woman in her fifties or sixties with acute or convalescent COVID-19.

This chain's CDR3 is CASSSLGNRYNEQFF. CDR3 coding DNA: TGTGCCAGCAGCTCACTAGGGAATCGGTACAATGAGCAGTTCTTC. The chain has TRBV6-5 and TRBJ2-1; TRBD2 might be the D (5 bases). Germline lookup yields CDR1 MNHEY and CDR2 SVGAGI. The CDR3 has 15 amino acids. V lost 6 bases and J 4 bases, leaving 16 bases between the germline ends.